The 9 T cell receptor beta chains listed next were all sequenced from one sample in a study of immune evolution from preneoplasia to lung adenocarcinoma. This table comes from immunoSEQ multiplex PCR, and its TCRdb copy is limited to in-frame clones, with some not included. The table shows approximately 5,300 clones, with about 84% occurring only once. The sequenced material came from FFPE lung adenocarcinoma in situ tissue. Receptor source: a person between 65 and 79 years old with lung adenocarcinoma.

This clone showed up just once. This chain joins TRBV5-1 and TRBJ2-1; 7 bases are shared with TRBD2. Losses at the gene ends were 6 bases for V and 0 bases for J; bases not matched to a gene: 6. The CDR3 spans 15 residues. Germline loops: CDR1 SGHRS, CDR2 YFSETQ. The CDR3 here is CASKSGGSSYNEQFF. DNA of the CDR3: TGCGCCAGCAAATCGGGCGGGAGCTCCTACAATGAGCAGTTCTTC.

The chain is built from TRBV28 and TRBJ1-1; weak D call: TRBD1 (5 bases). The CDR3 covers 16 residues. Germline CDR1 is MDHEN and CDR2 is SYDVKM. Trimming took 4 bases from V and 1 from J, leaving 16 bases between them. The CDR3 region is CASSSHMGGENTEAFF. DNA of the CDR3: TGTGCCAGCAGTTCCCACATGGGGGGGGAGAACACTGAAGCTTTCTTT.

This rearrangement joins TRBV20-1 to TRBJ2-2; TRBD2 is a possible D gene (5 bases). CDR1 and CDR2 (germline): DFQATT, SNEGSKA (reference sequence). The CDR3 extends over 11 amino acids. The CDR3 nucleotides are TGCAGGGGCGGGTCCACCGGGGAGCTGTTTTTT. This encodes CRGGSTGELFF.

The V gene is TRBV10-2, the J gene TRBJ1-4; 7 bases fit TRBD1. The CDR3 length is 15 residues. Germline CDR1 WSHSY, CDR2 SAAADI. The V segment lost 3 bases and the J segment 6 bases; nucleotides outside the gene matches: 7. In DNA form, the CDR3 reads TGCGCCAGCAGTGATACGAAGGGGGCGCATGAAAAACTGTTTTTT. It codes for CASSDTKGAHEKLFF.

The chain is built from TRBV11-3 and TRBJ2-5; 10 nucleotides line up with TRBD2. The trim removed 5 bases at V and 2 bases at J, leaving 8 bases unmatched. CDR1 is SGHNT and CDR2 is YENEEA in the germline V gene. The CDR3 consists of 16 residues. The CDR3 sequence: CASSLSLAGGQETQYF. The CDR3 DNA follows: TGTGCCAGCAGCCTCTCATTAGCGGGAGGACAAGAGACCCAGTACTTC.

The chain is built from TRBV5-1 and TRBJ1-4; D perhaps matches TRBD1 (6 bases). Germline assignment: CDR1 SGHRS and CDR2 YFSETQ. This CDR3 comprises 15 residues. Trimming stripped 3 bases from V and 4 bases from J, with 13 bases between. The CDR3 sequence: CASSWAGQNNEKLFF. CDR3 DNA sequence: TGCGCCAGCAGCTGGGCTGGACAGAATAATGAAAAACTGTTTTTT.

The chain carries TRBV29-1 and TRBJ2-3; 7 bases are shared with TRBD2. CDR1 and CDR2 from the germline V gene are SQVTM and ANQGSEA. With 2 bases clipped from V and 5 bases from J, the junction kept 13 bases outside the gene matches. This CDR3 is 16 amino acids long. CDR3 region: CSVESRAGVGEDTQYF. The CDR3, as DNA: TGCAGCGTTGAAAGTAGGGCGGGAGTCGGTGAAGATACGCAGTATTTT.

The CDR3 spells CASSFGRGLEETQYF. The CDR3 DNA sequence: TGCGCCAGCAGCTTTGGGAGAGGGTTAGAAGAGACCCAGTACTTC. The genes are TRBV10-1 and TRBJ2-5, with D possibly being TRBD2 (5 bases). The length of the CDR3 is 15 residues. V lost 6 bases and J 3 bases, leaving 17 bases between the germline ends. Germline loops: CDR1 WNHNN, CDR2 SYGVQD (reference sequence).

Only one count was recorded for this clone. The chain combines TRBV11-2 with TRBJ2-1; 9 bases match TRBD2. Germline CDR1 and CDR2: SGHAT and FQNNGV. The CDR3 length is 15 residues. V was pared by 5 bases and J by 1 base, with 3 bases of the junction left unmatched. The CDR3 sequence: CASSTGLASYNEQFF. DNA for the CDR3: TGTGCCAGCAGCACGGGACTAGCTTCCTACAATGAGCAGTTCTTC.